This T cell receptor beta chain was recorded in a study of T cell responses to AZD1222 COVID-19 vaccine. The study's findings and limits: White British donors predominated, females outnumbered males, and clonal diversity was possibly underestimated. Spike-specific TCR breadth and depth rose after two AZD1222 doses. Regions 160-218 and 743-854 held dominance among vaccine-associated CD4 TCRs, which spanned spike.

Sequencing was performed with immunoSEQ multiplex PCR; in TCRdb, only in-frame clones are kept and a portion is missing. This table has approximately 91,000 clones, roughly 88% appearing once. Germline loops: CDR1 LGHNA, CDR2 YNFKEQ. This CDR3 contains 14 residues. Trimming removed 3 bases at V and 2 bases at J, with 8 bases between. About this clone: The target antigen is unknown.

The clonotype originates from an adult in good health. This chain uses TRBV4-2 with TRBJ2-4, with TRBD2 as a possible D gene (5 bases). The sequencing here drew on peripheral blood, taken on day 0 of AZD1222 vaccination. As DNA, the CDR3 is TGTGCCAGCAGCCAGGACGGGACCAAAAACATTCAGTACTTC. Translating it yields CASSQDGTKNIQYF.